Listed here are 3 T cell receptor beta chains from one sample, sequenced in a study of T cells in narcolepsy. Clones were sequenced by immunoSEQ multiplex PCR, and TCRdb holds only the in-frame ones, with some missing. The sample yields about 35,000 clones, approximately 77% seen once. The sample taken for sequencing was memory (CD45RA-) CD4+ T cells from blood. All receptors derive from a human donor in good health.

This clone turned up a few times. This rearrangement joins TRBV6-1 to TRBJ2-7; TRBD2 agrees at 14 bases. Germline V lookup: CDR1 MNHNS, CDR2 SASEGT. V lost 4 bases and J lost 5; bases outside the gene matches: 4. The CDR3 runs to 15 residues. DNA for the CDR3: TGTGCCAGCAGTGGACTAGCGGGGGGGCCCGACGAGCAGTACTTC. Translated, it gives CASSGLAGGPDEQYF.

This rearrangement joins TRBV25-1 to TRBJ1-4, with 8 bases fitting TRBD1. V was clipped by 10 bases and J by 7 bases; unmatched bases: 23. From germline, CDR1 is MGHDK and CDR2 SYGVNS. This CDR3 has 18 amino acids. The CDR3 region has the DNA TGTGCCACCACACACCCGAGAGTCTTCAACAGGGGGAGTGAAAAACTGTTTTTT. It is translated as CATTHPRVFNRGSEKLFF. The full variable domain, completed using reference TRBV25-1 and TRBJ1-4, is EADIYQTPRYLVIGTGKKITLECSQTMGHDKMYWYQQDPGMELHLIHYSYGVNSTEKGDLSSESTVSRIRTEHFPLTLESARPSHTSQYLCATTHPRVFNRGSEKLFFGSGTQLSVL.

The rearrangement links TRBV6-5 to TRBJ1-5, with D perhaps TRBD1 (5 bases). This CDR3 has 14 amino acids. Germline V CDR1 and CDR2: MNHEY, SVGAGI. V was cut by 6 bases and J by 1 base, with 10 bases left in between. CDR3 sequence (DNA): TGTGCCAGCAGGGATGGGGCGAGCAATCAGCCCCAGCATTTT. It specifies CASRDGASNQPQHF.